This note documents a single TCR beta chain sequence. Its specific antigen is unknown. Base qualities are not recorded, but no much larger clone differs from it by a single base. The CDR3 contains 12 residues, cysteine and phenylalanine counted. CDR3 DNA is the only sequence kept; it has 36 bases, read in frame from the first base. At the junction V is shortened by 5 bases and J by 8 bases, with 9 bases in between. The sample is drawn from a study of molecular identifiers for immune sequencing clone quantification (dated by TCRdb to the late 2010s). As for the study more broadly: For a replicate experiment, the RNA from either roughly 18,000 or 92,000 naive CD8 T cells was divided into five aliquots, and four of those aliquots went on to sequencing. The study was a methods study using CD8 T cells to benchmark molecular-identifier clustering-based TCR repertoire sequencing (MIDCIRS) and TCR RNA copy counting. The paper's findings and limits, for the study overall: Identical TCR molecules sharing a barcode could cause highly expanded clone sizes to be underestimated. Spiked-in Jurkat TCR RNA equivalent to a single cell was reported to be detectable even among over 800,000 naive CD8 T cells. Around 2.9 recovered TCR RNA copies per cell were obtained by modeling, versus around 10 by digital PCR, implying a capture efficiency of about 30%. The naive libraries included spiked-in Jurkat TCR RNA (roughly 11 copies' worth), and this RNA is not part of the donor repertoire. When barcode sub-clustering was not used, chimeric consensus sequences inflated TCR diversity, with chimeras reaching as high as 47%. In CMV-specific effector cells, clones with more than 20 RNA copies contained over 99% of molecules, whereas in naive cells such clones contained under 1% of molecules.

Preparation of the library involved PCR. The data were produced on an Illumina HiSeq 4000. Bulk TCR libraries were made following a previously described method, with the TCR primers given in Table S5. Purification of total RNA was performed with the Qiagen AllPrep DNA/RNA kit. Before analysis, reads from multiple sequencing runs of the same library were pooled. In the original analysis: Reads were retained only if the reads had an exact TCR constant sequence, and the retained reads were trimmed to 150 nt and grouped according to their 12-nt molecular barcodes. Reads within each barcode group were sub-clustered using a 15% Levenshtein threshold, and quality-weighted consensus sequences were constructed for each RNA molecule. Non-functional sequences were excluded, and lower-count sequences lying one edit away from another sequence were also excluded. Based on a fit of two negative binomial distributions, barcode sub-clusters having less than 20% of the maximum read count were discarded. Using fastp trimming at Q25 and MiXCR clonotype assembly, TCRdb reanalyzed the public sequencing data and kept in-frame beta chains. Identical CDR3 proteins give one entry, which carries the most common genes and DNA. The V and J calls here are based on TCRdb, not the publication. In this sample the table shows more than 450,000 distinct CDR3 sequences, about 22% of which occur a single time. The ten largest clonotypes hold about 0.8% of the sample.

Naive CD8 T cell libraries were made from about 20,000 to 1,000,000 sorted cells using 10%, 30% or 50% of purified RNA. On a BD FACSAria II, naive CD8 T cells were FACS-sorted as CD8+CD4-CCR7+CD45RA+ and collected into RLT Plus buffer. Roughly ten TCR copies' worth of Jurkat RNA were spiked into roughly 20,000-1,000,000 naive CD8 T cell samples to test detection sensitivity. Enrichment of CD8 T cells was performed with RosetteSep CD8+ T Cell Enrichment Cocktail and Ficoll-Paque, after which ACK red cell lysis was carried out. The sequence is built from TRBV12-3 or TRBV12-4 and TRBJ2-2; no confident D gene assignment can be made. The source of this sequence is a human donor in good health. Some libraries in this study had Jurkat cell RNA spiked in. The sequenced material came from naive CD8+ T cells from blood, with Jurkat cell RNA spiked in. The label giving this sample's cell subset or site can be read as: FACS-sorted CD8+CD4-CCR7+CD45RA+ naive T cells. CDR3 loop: CASSPLRGELFF. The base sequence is TGTGCCAGCAGTCCTCTCCGGGGGGAGCTGTTTTTT.